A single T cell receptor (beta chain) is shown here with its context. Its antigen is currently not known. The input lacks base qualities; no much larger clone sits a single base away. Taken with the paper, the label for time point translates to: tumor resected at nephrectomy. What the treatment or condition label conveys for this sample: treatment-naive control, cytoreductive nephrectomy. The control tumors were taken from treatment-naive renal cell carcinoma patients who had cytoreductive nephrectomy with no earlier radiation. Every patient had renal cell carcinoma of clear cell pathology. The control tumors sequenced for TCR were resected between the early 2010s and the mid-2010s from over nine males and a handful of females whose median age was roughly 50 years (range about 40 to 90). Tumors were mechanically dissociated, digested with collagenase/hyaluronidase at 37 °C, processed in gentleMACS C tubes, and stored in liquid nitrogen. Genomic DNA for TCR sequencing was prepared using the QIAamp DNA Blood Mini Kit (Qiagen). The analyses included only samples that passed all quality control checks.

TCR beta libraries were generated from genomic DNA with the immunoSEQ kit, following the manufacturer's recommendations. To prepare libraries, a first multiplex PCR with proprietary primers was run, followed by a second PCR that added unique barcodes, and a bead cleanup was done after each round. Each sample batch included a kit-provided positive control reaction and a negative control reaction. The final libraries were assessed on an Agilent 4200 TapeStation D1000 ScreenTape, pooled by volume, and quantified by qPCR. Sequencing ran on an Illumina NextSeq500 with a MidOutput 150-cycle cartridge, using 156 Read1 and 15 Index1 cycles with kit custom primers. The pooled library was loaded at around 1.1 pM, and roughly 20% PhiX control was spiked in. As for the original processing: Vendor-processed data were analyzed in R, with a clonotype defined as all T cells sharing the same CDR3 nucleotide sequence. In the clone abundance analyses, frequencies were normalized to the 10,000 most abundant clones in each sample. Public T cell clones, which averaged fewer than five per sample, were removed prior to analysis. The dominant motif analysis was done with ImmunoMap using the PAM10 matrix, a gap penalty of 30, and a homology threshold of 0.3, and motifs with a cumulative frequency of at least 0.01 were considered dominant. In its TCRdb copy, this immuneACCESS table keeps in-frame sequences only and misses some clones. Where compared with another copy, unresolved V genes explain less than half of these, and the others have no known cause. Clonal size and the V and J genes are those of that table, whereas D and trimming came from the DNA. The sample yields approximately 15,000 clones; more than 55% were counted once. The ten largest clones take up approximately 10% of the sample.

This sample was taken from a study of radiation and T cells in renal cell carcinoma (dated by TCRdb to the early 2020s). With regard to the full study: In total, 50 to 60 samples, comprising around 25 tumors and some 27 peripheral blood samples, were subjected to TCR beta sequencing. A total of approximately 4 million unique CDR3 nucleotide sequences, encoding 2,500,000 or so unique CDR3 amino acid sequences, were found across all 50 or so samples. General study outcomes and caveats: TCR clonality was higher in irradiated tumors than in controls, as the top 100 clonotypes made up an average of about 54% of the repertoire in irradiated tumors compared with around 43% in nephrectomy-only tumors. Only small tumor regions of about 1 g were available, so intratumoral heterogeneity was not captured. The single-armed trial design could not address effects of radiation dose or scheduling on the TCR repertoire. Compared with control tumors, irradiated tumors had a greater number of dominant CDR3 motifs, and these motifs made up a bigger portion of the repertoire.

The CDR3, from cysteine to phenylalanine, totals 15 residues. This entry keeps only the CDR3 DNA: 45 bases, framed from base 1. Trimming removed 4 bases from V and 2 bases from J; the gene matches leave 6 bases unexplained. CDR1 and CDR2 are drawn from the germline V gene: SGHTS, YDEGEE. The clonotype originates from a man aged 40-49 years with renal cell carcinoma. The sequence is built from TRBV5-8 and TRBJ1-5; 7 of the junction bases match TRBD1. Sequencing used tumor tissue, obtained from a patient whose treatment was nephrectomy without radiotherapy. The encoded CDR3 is CASSTRQGRNQPQHF. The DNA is TGTGCCAGCAGCACCCGACAGGGTCGCAATCAGCCCCAGCATTTT.